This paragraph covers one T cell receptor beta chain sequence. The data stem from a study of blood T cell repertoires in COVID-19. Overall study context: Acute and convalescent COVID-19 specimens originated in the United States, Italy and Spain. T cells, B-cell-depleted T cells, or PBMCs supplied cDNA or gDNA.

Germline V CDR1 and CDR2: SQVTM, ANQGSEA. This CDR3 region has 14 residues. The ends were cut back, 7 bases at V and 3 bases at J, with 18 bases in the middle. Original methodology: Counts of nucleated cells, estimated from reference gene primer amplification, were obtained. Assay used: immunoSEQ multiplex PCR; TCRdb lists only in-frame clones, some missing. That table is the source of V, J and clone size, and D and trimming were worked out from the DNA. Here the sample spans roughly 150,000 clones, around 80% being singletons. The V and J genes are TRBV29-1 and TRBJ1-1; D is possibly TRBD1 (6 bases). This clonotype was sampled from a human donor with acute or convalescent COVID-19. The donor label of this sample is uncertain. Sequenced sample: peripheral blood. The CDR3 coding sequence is TGCAGCGCAGGCAGGGGCCGCGGGGACACTGAAGCTTTCTTT. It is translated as CSAGRGRGDTEAFF.